This T cell receptor (beta chain) was recorded in a study of cytomegalovirus exposure and HLA in healthy donors (dated by TCRdb to about 2017). Background on the whole study: In an earlier analysis of 550 to 750 of the donors, 250 to 300 Gb of sequence data and some 100 million unique TCR beta sequences from 180 million or so T cells were reported. Roughly 300 gigabases of sequencing data and tens of millions of unique TCR sequences made up an early release that covered under 750 HLA-typed donors. Of the 350 to 450 genotyped donors, less than 85% were placed in the genetic ancestry cluster associated with self-reported Caucasian donors. The aim of the study was to test whether cataloging public T cell receptors could identify signatures of past pathogen exposure. Using immunosequencing, the study profiled T cell repertoires from fewer than 700 subjects and related those repertoires to cytomegalovirus serostatus. In addition to the first cohort of roughly 670 subjects, a separate validation cohort of 120 different subjects was used. To predict cytomegalovirus infection status, the study combined high-throughput TCR immunosequencing, statistical association of individual TCRs with disease status, and machine learning. A later analysis re-analyzed previously published TCR beta repertoires from hundreds of donors and added high-resolution HLA genotyping to study TCR occurrence patterns. The later analysis used no new phenotypic data to find candidate immune exposures, relying instead on TCR beta sequences and their occurrence across donors. In an earlier analysis of a few hundred of the donors, high-throughput TCR beta sequencing was used to judge whether each TCR beta V gene segment behaved as functional or pseudogenic. Alongside the repertoire data, information on donor age, sex, ethnicity and CMV serostatus was compiled. Genome-wide SNP genotypes for about 60% of the 666 donors were used in a later genetic analysis, which treated that subset as a discovery cohort. All discovery cohort repertoires had been generated using a single sequencing platform. Both class I and class II loci were covered by HLA typing, at four-digit resolution. Typing coverage varied by locus: roughly 620-640 donors for A, B, C, DRB1 and DQB1; roughly 510 for DQA1; more than 600 for DPA1; 400 to 480 for DPB1. Roughly 5 DR-DQ haplotypes were handled as single units for association and clustering, since linkage in the cohort was strong. Across some 400 genotyped donors of the cohort, an average of about 200,000 unique TCR beta nucleotide sequences per donor were sequenced, and roughly a sixth of those sequences were non-productive.

Broad study findings and their caveats: In an earlier analysis of 587 of the donors, most TCR beta V segments appeared in productive rearrangements about 87% or about 30% of the time, broadly matching IMGT annotations. A later analysis reported that several top co-occurrence clusters appeared linked to parvovirus B19, influenza, CMV and Epstein-Barr virus. A later analysis found that TCR association rates varied across HLA loci, with DRB1 alleles showing the most associated TCRs and HLA-C alleles the fewest. At a false discovery rate of 0.05, a later analysis linked some 17,000 TCR beta sequences to specific HLA alleles. Because some donors lacked HLA typing at each locus, the association tests relied only on the typed subset. Correlated functional status among segregating V segments might be attributable to linkage disequilibrium, but an unknown experimental factor could not be ruled out. In a later genetic analysis, fewer N-insertions in productive TCRs were reported among donors in an Asian-associated ancestry cluster than the roughly 700-donor mean. The only immune exposure information available for the cohort was CMV serostatus. About 17 rarely observed V segments, including chromosome 9 orphons, were excluded from the earlier analysis of several hundred of the donors because counts were too low. In a later genetic analysis, a missense DCLRE1C variant was associated with V-gene and J-gene trimming of TCR beta chains, and the association was replicated in an independent cohort. This cohort had only TCR beta chains sequenced, and the lack of alpha or paired-chain data limited which features could be detected. The classifier was reported to diagnose cytomegalovirus status with high specificity and sensitivity in both the original and validation cohorts. A further reported finding was that TCR beta sequences accurately predicted the HLA-A and HLA-B alleles for most subjects in the first cohort. Compared with equally common non-associated chains, HLA-associated TCR beta chains in a later analysis were more clonally expanded and had lower generation probabilities. In a later analysis, most CMV-associated TCR beta chains were found to appear HLA-restricted, with HLA associations seemingly driven largely by CMV exposure. Three of the identified cytomegalovirus-associated TCR beta chains were confirmed in vitro to be specific for cytomegalovirus antigens. The study listed 150 to 200 TCR beta chains as associated with cytomegalovirus. Assigning TCR associations to individual alleles was difficult when HLA alleles, especially DR and DQ, strongly co-occurred. A group of highly shared sequence variants was considered likely to be a technical artifact of the sequencing pipeline. It was suggested by the authors that the approach could potentially be generalized to other disease states and immunological phenotypes. While some public TCRs were present in many individuals, most TCR sequences turned up only very rarely across donors. Roughly uniform sequencing depth across donors was assumed in presence/absence analyses, although this assumption may not hold.

The cohort was made up of approximately 670 healthy bone marrow donors. At the time of sampling, all cohort members were nominally healthy, though unrecorded immune exposures were likely present. The donor was CMV seropositive and was included in the group of 250 to 350 seropositive cohort members. Every donor gave a peripheral blood sample, and the peripheral blood mononuclear cells from that sample were used for TCR beta sequencing. Genomic DNA was extracted from the blood cell samples with the Qiagen DNeasy Blood Extraction Kit. Concerning this clone itself: Its antigen has not been determined. No much larger clonotype is one base removed from it; base qualities were not supplied.

Receptor amplification or capture employed the immunoSEQ multiplex PCR assay. The multiplex PCR relied on a mix of 60 forward primers for TCR Vbeta segments and 13 reverse primers for TCR Jbeta segments. Amplification of the CDR3 region of rearranged TCR beta genes was performed with a multiplex PCR assay on genomic DNA. Amplified TCR beta libraries were sequenced as 87-base-pair reads on the Illumina HiSeq System. The source study handled its data this way. Across the roughly 600 repertoires, a later analysis counted around 80 million unique TCR beta chains, some 11 million of which were shared by at least two donors. A nearest-neighbor algorithm error-corrected the raw reads and collapsed the reads into unique sequences, merging closely related sequences to remove PCR and sequencing errors. CDR3 sequences were aligned to IMGT reference sequences to assign V, D and J gene segments. For a sequence to be retained, at least a six-nucleotide match to both a V gene segment and a J gene segment was required. A rearrangement counted as productive if the CDR3 had no stop codons and remained in frame with V and J, and every other rearrangement counted as non-productive. CDR3 was defined according to IMGT convention as the region running from the second conserved V-encoded cysteine to the conserved J-encoded phenylalanine. Sequences without an unambiguous match to a single V gene segment were excluded from the earlier analysis of 450 to 650 of the donors. An earlier analysis of some 610 of the donors called V segments functional above 56.7% productive rearrangements and segregating when the between-donor standard deviation exceeded 5%. A statistical classification framework was developed to diagnose cytomegalovirus status using the catalog of TCR beta chain sequences. In a later analysis, V and J genes were assigned by comparing TCR nucleotide sequences against IMGT/GENE-DB human TR gene sequences. Using the TCRdist pipeline, a later analysis assigned CDR3 sequences along with most-parsimonious VDJ recombination scenarios. A later analysis defined each TCR beta chain by its CDR3 amino acid sequence plus V-gene family, and excluded reads lacking a unique V-gene family. In a later analysis, 500 to 700 highly shared, low-generation-probability nucleotide sequences were removed to address suspected cross-contamination and a sequencing artifact. In a later analysis, a clonal expansion index was calculated for each public chain from normalized within-repertoire ranks of inferred template counts. A later analysis computed generation probabilities with a VDJ recombination model fitted to out-of-frame rearrangements, and checked the results against IGoR. Hypergeometric tests were used in a later analysis to score TCR-TCR, TCR-HLA and TCR-CMV co-occurrence, with a repertoire-size bias correction applied to the TCR pairs. In a later analysis, false discovery rates were estimated by permuting HLA or CMV assignments 20 times. In a later analysis, co-occurring TCRs were grouped using DBSCAN, with TCRdist sequence similarity added in when clustering inside HLA-allele-positive subsets. Repertoires with fewer than 30,000 or more than 120,000 public chains were left out of co-occurrence clustering, as were four to six repertoires with anomalous nucleotide sharing. In TCRdb, the immuneACCESS table is reduced to in-frame sequences with V and J assigned. These tables do not hold every clone; where another copy was compared, an unresolved V gene accounts for under half, and the others remain unexplained. V and J calls and clone size are copied from that table; D and trimming were computed from the DNA. The sample table records about 200,000 clones; 82% of these occur just once. The ten largest clones take up 6% to 8% of the sample.

Sequenced: PBMCs. The source of this sequence is a woman between 45 and 65 years old in good health and CMV-seropositive.

The CDR3 in this case is CASSLGLDTQYF. The nucleotides are TGTGCCAGCAGCCTGGGGCTTGATACGCAGTATTTT. Here the chain combines TRBV7-8 and TRBJ2-3; the D gene is possibly TRBD1, with 5 bases matching. The germline V gene gives CDR1 as SGHVS and CDR2 as FQNEAQ. Inclusive of the bounding cysteine and phenylalanine, the CDR3 is 12 residues long. Only the CDR3 DNA is retained, 36 bases long and in frame from the first base. V is reduced by 5 bases and J by 6 bases, leaving a spacing of 9 bases between them.